The entry that follows covers one T cell receptor (beta chain) sequence. This sample was included in a study of blood T cells in healthy people across ages. Germline CDR1 and CDR2: DFQATT and SNEGSKA (reference sequence). The length of the CDR3 is 14 residues. Deletions cut 1 base from V and 2 bases from J, with 12 bases between. The authors ran a second PCR of about 6 to 11 cycles using a sample-barcoded 5' primer and a J-beta primer mix. TCRdb ran MiXCR on the 5' RACE reads and lists one entry per CDR3 protein. In the table there are almost 1 million distinct CDR3 sequences, roughly half of which are singletons.

V is TRBV20-1 and J is TRBJ2-7; possible D gene TRBD2, 5 bases. The TCR sequence derives from a woman between 55 and 75 years old in good health. What was sequenced was blood. The CDR3 DNA sequence: TGCAGTGCTAGAGTCGAGGGTAGAACCTACGAGCAGTACTTC. Residues: CSARVEGRTYEQYF.